These 10 T cell receptor beta chains came from one sample sequenced in a study of beta chain features in type 1 diabetes. The study, taken as a whole, reports: Significant though moderate, a shortening of TCRB CDR3s appeared in all four CD4+ subsets of Type 1 diabetes patients.

For these TCRs, the target antigens are not known. Isolated RNA was reverse transcribed in full, so expressed TCRB transcripts were sequenced. TCRdb's table, derived via immunoSEQ multiplex PCR, lists solely in-frame clones and lacks some. The table shows hundreds of thousands of clones, with around 9.9% occurring only once. Sequences were obtained from naive CD4+ T cells from blood. These receptors all stem from a man aged 25-45 years with type 1 diabetes.

This clone showed up just a few times. The V gene is TRBV28, the J gene TRBJ2-1; 7 bases map to TRBD2. Germline CDR1 MDHEN, CDR2 SYDVKM. V dropped 7 bases and J dropped 0; count of bases not matched to a gene: 9. There are 16 residues in the CDR3. CDR3 sequence (DNA): TGTGCCAGCAATCCCAGCGGGGCCAGCTCCTACAATGAGCAGTTCTTC. Amino acids: CASNPSGASSYNEQFF. The full variable domain, rest sourced from reference TRBV28 and TRBJ2-1, is DVKVTQSSRYLVKRTGEKVFLECVQDMDHENMFWYRQDPGLGLRLIYFSYDVKMKEKGDIPEGYSVSREKKERFSLILESASTNQTSMYLCASNPSGASSYNEQFFGPGTRLTVL.

This clone was observed a handful of times. The V gene is TRBV28, the J gene TRBJ1-1; 7 bases agree with TRBD1. The CDR3 is made up of 15 amino acids. The ends lost 3 bases at V and 1 base at J; junction bases unmatched: 5. Germline V gene sequence: CDR1 MDHEN, CDR2 SYDVKM. The CDR3 DNA follows: TGTGCCAGCAGTTTGTCGACAGGGCCGAACACTGAAGCTTTCTTT. Amino acid sequence: CASSLSTGPNTEAFF.

The chain is built from TRBV5-8 and TRBJ1-6; D is uncertain. V lost 2 bases and J lost 9, with 12 bases in between. The CDR3 loop spans 14 amino acids. Germline CDR1 SGHTS, CDR2 YDEGEE. The CDR3 spells CASSFGEGVSPLHF. In nucleotides, the CDR3 is TGTGCCAGCAGCTTCGGGGAAGGTGTTTCACCCCTCCACTTT.

The CDR3 bases are TGTGCCTTTTCCAGGACAGATACGCAGTATTTT. Amino acids: CAFSRTDTQYF. The genes are TRBV30 and TRBJ2-3; D call uncertain. V lost 7 bases to trimming and J lost 3 bases, with 8 bases between them. This CDR3 spans 11 amino acids. Germline V gene sequence: CDR1 GTSNPN, CDR2 SVGIG (reference sequence). Full variable domain (outside the CDR3, taken from reference TRBV30 and TRBJ2-3): SQTIHQWPATLVQPVGSPLSLECTVEGTSNPNLYWYRQAAGRGLQLLFYSVGIGQISSEVPQNLSASRPQDRQFILSSKKLLLSDSGFYLCAFSRTDTQYFGPGTRLTVL.

The chain has TRBV7-9 and TRBJ1-5; 9 positions match TRBD1. The CDR3 spans 16 residues. V lost 5 bases to trimming and J lost 0 bases; unmatched junction nucleotides: 5. Germline V gene sequence: CDR1 SEHNR, CDR2 FQNEAQ (reference sequence). CDR3 residues: CASSLTGGFSNQPQHF. Here the CDR3 DNA reads TGTGCCAGCAGCCTTACAGGGGGCTTTAGCAATCAGCCCCAGCATTTT.

Comments on this clone: The same CDR3 can be traced to other DNA sequences in this sample. The chain is built from TRBV9 and TRBJ2-5; 7 nucleotides match TRBD1. The CDR3 length is 13 residues. Losses at the gene ends were 2 bases for V and 3 bases for J; bases not matched to a gene: 1. Germline V gene lookup returns CDR1 SGDLS and CDR2 YYNGEE. CDR3 nucleotides: TGTGCCAGCAGCGTTGGGACAGAAGAGACCCAGTACTTC. Its protein is CASSVGTEETQYF.

The chain carries TRBV25-1 and TRBJ1-1; no clear D gene. The germline V gene has CDR1 MGHDK and CDR2 SYGVNS. V gave up 2 bases and J gave up 3 bases, with 13 bases separating them. This CDR3 spans 15 amino acids. The CDR3 DNA reads TGTGCCAGCAGTGAACCCCGGGCCGGGGACACTGAAGCTTTCTTT. This gives the protein CASSEPRAGDTEAFF.

The sample holds a few counts of this clone. The chain combines TRBV7-8 with TRBJ2-5; D is perhaps TRBD2 (6 bases). The CDR3 covers 11 residues. Germline V gene lookup returns CDR1 SGHVS and CDR2 FQNEAQ. The V and J ends lost 5 bases and 7 bases respectively, with 8 bases between them. CDR3 DNA sequence: TGTGCCAGCAGCGGGGGAGGGACCCAGTACTTC. Protein product: CASSGGGTQYF.

V usage is TRBV2 and J usage is TRBJ1-4; the D is unclear. CDR1 and CDR2 from the germline V gene are SNHLY and FYNNEI. The CDR3 covers 12 residues. The V end was cut by 8 bases, the J end by 10 bases, with 14 bases between. The DNA of the CDR3 is TGTGCCAGCTCTCCGGGAATGGGAAAACTGTTTTTT. Its translation is CASSPGMGKLFF.

This chain connects TRBV9 to TRBJ2-7; TRBD2 might be the D (5 bases). V lost 4 bases to trimming and J lost 1 base, with 15 bases between them. The germline CDR1 and CDR2 sequences are SGDLS and YYNGEE. The CDR3 contains 15 residues. In DNA, the CDR3 is TGTGCCAGCAGCCGGACTGACCTCCCTTCCTACGAGCAGTACTTC. It translates to CASSRTDLPSYEQYF.